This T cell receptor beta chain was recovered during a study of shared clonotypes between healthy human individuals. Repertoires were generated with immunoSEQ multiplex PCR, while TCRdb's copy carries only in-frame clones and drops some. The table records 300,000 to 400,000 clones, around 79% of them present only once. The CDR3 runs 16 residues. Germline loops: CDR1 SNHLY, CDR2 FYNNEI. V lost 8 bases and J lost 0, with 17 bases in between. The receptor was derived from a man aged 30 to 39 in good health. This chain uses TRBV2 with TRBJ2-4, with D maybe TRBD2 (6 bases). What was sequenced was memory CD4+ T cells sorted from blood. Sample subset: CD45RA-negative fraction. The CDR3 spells CASGPDGGKAKNIQYF. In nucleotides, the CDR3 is TGTGCCAGCGGGCCTGACGGGGGTAAAGCCAAAAACATTCAGTACTTC.